This TCR beta chain was recorded in a study of regulatory and conventional T cells in RAG deficiency. Study outcomes and limitations: Shannon entropy fell and Simpson indices rose in RAG-deficient patients. Compared with controls, unique Treg TCR beta sequences dropped roughly 94-fold in Omenn syndrome and CID/AS.

This clone was counted once. Its target is not known. The sorted conventional CD4+ T cells were CD25-low and CD127-high, with genomic DNA sequenced. V was cut by 7 bases and J by 2 bases, with 5 bases left in between. The CDR3 runs 11 residues. Germline V gene data show CDR1 as SNHLY and CDR2 as FYNNEI. Generated by immunoSEQ multiplex PCR, the TCRdb table keeps only in-frame clones and is missing some. The data hold 29,000 or so clones, with roughly 95% observed a single time. Another study also made use of these data, one on regulatory T cells. Per that paper: The PCR used 52 TRBV and 13 TRBJ primers.

The chain links TRBV2 to TRBJ2-5; D not resolved. The specimen was CD25- CD4+ T cells sorted from blood. The sequence was collected from a human donor in good health. The CDR3 reads CASTLQETQYF. In DNA, the CDR3 is TGTGCCAGCACCTTACAAGAGACCCAGTACTTC.